The entry below describes one TCR beta chain. It lacks a known antigen. Base qualities are not recorded, but no much larger clone differs from it by a single base. According to the study, the label for this sample's time point signals: individuals recovered from natural SARS-CoV-2 infection. The immunoSEQ Assay was the method used to sequence TCRbeta CDR3 regions. After extraction, genomic DNA underwent amplification by bias-controlled multiplex PCR, followed by high-throughput sequencing. Regarding the original processing steps: To quantify the absolute abundance of each unique TCRbeta CDR3 region, sequences were collapsed and filtered. T cell fraction was estimated by normalizing TCRbeta template counts to usable DNA, with usable DNA measured through amplification of reference genes found in all nucleated cells. Repertoire TCRs were annotated as SARS-CoV-2-specific by exact matching of V gene, CDR3 amino acid sequence and J gene to a known reactive TCR set. The reference SARS-CoV-2 TCR set was derived from MIRA and filtered for enrichment in COVID-19-positive ImmuneCODE repertoires, a step that removed public or cross-reactive TCRs. Based on the MIRA antigens, annotated TCRs were further analysed at the level of specific ORF or position within ORF. Breadth was defined as annotated unique rearrangements over total unique productive rearrangements; depth was the summed frequency of those rearrangements. TCR breadth was compared between groups using two-sided Wilcoxon rank-sum tests. TCRdb mirrors the immuneACCESS table, restricted to in-frame sequences. Some clones are absent from its copies; in checked studies, under half trace to an unresolved V gene, and the reason for the others is unknown. V, J and clone size derive from that table, while D and trimming were established from the DNA sequence. In all, the sample holds over 85,000 clones, and about four fifths of those were seen once. The top ten clones comprise roughly 15% of the sample.

The record originates from a study of Ad26.COV2.S vaccination and SARS-CoV-2 variants (dated by TCRdb to the early 2020s). About the investigation overall: TCRbeta repertoire sequencing was used to assess the specificity and breadth of SARS-CoV-2-reactive T cell receptors after Ad26.COV2.S vaccination. The TCR-sequenced set comprised approximately 32 samples: approximately 19 Ad26.COV2.S vaccine recipients, 5 placebo recipients and 8 SARS-CoV-2 convalescent individuals.

Overall study results and their limits: Substantial breadth of spike-specific CD8+ and CD4+ T cell responses was reported after vaccination. Compared with placebo recipients, Ad26.COV2.S recipients showed higher spike-specific TCR breadth (P = 0.0014). Non-spike TCR breadth was comparable between vaccine and placebo recipients, consistent with the vaccine containing only spike. It was noted by the authors that total T cell responses may have been underestimated by the TCR breadth and depth analyses.

V lost 5 bases and J lost 6 bases, and the count of bases not matched to a germline gene is 2. The CDR3, cysteine through phenylalanine, is 14 amino acids long. Only CDR3 DNA is held: 42 bases, read in frame from base 1. The CDR1 and CDR2 encoded by the germline V gene (reference sequence) are WNHNN and SYGVQD. Recombination linked TRBV10-1 to TRBJ2-2, with 11 bases matching TRBD2. The sequenced sample was peripheral blood, obtained after recovery from COVID-19. The receptor was isolated from a human donor who had recovered from COVID-19. The sequenced DNA: TGCGCCAGCAGTCGGGGACTAGCGGCCGGGGAGCTGTTTTTT. It is translated as CASSRGLAAGELFF.